This T cell receptor (beta chain) derives from a study of identical twins. Findings of the study overall: Zero-insertion analyses could be partly confounded by invariant MAIT and iNKT cells. Cross-sectional statistics, not tracking of the same donors, supported the conclusions.

Unique molecular identifiers were present on the cDNA, and a universal primer site came from template switching. TCRdb passed the 5' RACE reads through MiXCR, listing each CDR3 protein once. The sample shows 700,000 to 950,000 distinct CDR3 sequences, roughly an eighth of them seen only once. This clonotype came up once. Its antigen is as yet unknown. In addition, the sample was reused for a study of yellow fever vaccine responses in identical twins.

This TCR came from a young woman in good health. Sequences were obtained from PBMCs.

This CDR3 reads CSAVAGAGLSQYF. The CDR3 DNA is TGCAGTGCAGTAGCGGGGGCGGGGTTGTCCCAGTACTTC. V usage is TRBV20-1 and J usage is TRBJ2-5; 9 positions match TRBD2. The CDR3 length is 13 residues. CDR1 is DFQATT and CDR2 is SNEGSKA in the germline V gene (reference sequence). The V gene end was trimmed by 6 bases and the J gene end by 9 bases; junction bases not matched to a gene: 11.